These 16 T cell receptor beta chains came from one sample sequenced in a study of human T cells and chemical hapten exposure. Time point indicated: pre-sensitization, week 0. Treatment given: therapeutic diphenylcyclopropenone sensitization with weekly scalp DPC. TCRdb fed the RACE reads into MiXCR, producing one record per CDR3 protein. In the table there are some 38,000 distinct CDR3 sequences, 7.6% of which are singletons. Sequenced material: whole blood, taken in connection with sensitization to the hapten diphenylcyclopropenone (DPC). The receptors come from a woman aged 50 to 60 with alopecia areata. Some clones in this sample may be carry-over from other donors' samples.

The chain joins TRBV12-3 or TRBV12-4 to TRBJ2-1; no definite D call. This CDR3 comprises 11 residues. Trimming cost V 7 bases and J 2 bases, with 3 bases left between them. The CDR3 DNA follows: TGTGCCAGCACCGCCTACAATGAGCAGTTCTTC. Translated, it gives CASTAYNEQFF.

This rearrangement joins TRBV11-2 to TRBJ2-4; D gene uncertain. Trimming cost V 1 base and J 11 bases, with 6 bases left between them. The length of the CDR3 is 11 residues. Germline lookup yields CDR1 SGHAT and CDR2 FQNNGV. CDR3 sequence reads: CASSLGPFQYF. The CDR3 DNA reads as TGTGCCAGCAGCTTAGGCCCTTTTCAGTACTTC.

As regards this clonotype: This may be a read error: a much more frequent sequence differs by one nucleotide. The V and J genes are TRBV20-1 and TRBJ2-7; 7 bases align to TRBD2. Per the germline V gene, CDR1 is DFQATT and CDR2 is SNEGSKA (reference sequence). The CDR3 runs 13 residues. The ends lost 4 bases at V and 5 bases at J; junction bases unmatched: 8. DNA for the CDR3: TGCAGTGCTACGAGAGCGGGATTCAACGAGCAGTACTTC. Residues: CSATRAGFNEQYF.

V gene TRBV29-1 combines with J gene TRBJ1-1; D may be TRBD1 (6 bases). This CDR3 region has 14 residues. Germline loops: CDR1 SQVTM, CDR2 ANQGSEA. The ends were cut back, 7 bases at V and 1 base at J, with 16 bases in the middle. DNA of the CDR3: TGCAGCGGGACTTGGGACACCCAGAACACTGAAGCTTTCTTT. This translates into CSGTWDTQNTEAFF.

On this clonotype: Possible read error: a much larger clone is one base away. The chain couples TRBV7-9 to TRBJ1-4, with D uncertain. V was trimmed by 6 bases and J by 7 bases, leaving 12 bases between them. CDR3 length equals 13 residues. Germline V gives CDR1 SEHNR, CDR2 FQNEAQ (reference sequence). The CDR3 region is CASRSLLIEKLFF. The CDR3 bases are TGTGCCAGCAGATCACTTTTAATTGAAAAACTGTTTTTT.

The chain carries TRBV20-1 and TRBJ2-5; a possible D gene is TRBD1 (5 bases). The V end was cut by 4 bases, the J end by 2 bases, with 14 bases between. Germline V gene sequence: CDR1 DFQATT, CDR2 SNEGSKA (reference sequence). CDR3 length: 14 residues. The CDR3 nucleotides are TGCAGTGCTAAAATCTGGGGCGAGCAAGAGACCCAGTACTTC. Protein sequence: CSAKIWGEQETQYF.

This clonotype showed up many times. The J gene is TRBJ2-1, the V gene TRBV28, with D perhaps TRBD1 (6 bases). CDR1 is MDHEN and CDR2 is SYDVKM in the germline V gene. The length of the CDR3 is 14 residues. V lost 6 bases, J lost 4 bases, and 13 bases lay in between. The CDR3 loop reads CASSPRQEYNEQFF. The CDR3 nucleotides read TGTGCCAGCAGCCCCCGACAGGAGTACAATGAGCAGTTCTTC.

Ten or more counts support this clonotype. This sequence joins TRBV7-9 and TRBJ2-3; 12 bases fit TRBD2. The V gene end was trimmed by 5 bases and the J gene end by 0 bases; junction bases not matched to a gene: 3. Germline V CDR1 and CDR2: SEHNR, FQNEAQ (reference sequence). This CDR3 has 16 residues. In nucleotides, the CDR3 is TGTGCCAGCAGCCCGGGACTAGCGGGTAGCACAGATACGCAGTATTTT. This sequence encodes CASSPGLAGSTDTQYF.

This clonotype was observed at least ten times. The CDR3 sequence: CASSFNQNHYGYTF. The CDR3 region has the DNA TGTGCCAGCAGTTTTAATCAGAACCACTATGGCTACACCTTC. This chain uses TRBV27 with TRBJ1-2; no definite D call. CDR3 length: 14 amino acids. V was pared by 3 bases and J by 3 bases, with 11 bases between. The V gene's germline CDR1 is MNHEY and CDR2 SMNVEV (reference sequence).

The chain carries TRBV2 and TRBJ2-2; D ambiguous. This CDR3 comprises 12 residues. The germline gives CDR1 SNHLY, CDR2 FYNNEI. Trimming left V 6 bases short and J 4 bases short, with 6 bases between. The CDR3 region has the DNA TGTGCCAGCAGGAGGACCACCGGGGAGCTGTTTTTT. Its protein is CASRRTTGELFF.

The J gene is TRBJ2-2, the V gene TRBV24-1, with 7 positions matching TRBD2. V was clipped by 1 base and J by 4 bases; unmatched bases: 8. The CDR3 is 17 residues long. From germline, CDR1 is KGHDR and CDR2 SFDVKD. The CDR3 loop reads CATSDFGGSIVTGELFF. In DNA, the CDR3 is TGTGCCACCAGTGATTTCGGCGGGAGCATTGTCACCGGGGAGCTGTTTTTT.

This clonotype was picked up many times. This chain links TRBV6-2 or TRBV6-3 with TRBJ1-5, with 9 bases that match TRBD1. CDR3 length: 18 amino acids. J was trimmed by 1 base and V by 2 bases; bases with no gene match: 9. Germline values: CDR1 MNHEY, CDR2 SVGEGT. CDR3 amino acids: CASSYAPAGTGSNQPQHF. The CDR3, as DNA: TGTGCCAGCAGTTACGCCCCAGCGGGGACAGGGAGCAATCAGCCCCAGCATTTT.

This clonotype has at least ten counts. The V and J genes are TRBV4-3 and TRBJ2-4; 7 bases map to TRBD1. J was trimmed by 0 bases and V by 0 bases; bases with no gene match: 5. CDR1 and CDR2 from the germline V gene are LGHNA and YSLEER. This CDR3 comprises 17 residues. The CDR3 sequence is CASSQDLRGRAKNIQYF. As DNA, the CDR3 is TGCGCCAGCAGCCAAGATTTGAGGGGGCGAGCCAAAAACATTCAGTACTTC.

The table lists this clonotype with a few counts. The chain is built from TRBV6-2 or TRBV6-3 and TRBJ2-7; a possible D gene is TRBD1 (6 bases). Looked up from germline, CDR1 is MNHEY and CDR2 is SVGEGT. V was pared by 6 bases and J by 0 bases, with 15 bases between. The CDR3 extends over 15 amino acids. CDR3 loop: CASSSGTMSSYEQYF. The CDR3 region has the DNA TGTGCCAGCAGCTCCGGGACAATGAGCTCCTACGAGCAGTACTTC.

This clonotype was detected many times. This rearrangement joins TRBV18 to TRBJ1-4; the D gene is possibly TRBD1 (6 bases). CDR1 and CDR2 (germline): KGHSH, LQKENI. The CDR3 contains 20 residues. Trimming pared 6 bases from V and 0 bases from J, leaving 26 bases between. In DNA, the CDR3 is TGTGCCAGCTCCCGAACCGCCCTGGCAGGGGAGGGATCAACTAATGAAAAACTGTTTTTT. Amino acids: CASSRTALAGEGSTNEKLFF. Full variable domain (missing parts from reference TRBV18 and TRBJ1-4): NAGVMQNPRHLVRRRGQEARLRCSPMKGHSHVYWYRQLPEEGLKFMVYLQKENIIDESGMPKERFSAEFPKEGPSILRIQQVVRGDSAAYFCASSRTALAGEGSTNEKLFFGSGTQLSVL.

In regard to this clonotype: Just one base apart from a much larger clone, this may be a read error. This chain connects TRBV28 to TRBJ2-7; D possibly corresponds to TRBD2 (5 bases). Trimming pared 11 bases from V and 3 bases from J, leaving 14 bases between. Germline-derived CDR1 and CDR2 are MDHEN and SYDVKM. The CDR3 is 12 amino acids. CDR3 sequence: CARRDGDYEQYF. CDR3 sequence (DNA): TGTGCCCGCCGAGACGGGGACTACGAGCAGTACTTC. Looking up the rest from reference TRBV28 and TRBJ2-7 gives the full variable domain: DVKVTQSSRYLVKRTGEKVFLECVQDMDHENMFWYRQDPGLGLRLIYFSYDVKMKEKGDIPEGYSVSREKKERFSLILESASTNQTSMYLCARRDGDYEQYFGPGTRLTVT.